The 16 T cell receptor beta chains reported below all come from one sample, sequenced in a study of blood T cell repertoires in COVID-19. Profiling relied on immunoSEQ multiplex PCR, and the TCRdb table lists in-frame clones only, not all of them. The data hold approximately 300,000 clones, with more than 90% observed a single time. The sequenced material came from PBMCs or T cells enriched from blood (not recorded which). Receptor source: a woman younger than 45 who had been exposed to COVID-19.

CDR3 nucleotide sequence: TGTGCCAGCAGCCTTTCCGGGACAGGGGATAACTATGGCTACACCTTC. Encoded protein: CASSLSGTGDNYGYTF. The V gene is TRBV4-2, the J gene TRBJ1-2, with 10 positions matching TRBD1. V dropped 4 bases and J dropped 1; count of bases not matched to a gene: 6. Germline V gene data show CDR1 as LGHNA and CDR2 as YNFKEQ. The CDR3 has 16 amino acids.

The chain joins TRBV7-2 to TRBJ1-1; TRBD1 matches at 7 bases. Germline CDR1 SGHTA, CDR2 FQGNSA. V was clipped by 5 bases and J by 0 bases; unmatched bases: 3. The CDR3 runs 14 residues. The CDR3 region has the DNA TGTGCCAGCAGCAACAGGGGCATGAACACTGAAGCTTTCTTT. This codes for CASSNRGMNTEAFF. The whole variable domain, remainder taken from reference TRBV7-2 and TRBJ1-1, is GAGVSQSPSNKVTEKGKDVELRCDPISGHTALYWYRQSLGQGLEFLIYFQGNSAPDKSGLPSDRFSAERTGGSVSTLTIQRTQQEDSAVYLCASSNRGMNTEAFFGQGTRLTVV.

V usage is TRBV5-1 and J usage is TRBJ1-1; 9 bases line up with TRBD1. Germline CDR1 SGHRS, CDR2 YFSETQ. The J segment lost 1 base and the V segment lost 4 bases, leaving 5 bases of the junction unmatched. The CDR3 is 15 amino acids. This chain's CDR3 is CASSPPGQGNTEAFF. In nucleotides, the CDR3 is TGCGCCAGCAGCCCGCCGGGACAGGGGAACACTGAAGCTTTCTTT.

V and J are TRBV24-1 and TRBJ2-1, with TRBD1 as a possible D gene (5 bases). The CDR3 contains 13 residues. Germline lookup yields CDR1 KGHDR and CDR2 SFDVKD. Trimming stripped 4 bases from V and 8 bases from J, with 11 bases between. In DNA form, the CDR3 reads TGTGCCACCAGTGAAGGACATTTCGATGAGCAGTTCTTC. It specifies CATSEGHFDEQFF.

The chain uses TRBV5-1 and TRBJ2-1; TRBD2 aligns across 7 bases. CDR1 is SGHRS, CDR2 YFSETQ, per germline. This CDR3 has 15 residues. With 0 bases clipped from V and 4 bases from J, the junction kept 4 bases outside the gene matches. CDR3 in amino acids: CASSLVLAEYNEQFF. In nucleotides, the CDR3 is TGCGCCAGCAGCTTGGTTCTAGCGGAGTACAATGAGCAGTTCTTC.

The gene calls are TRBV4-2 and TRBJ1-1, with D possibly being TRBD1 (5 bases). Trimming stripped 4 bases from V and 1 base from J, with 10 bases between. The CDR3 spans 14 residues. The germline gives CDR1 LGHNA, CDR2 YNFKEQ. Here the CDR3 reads CASSLGQTNTEAFF. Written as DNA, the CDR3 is TGTGCCAGCAGCCTGGGGCAGACGAACACTGAAGCTTTCTTT.

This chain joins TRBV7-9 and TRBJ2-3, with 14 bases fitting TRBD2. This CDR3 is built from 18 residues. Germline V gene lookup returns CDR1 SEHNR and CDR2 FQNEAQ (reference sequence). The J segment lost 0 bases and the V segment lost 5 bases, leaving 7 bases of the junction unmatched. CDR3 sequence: CASSPGLAGEASTDTQYF. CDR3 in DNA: TGTGCCAGCAGCCCGGGACTAGCGGGGGAAGCTAGCACAGATACGCAGTATTTT.

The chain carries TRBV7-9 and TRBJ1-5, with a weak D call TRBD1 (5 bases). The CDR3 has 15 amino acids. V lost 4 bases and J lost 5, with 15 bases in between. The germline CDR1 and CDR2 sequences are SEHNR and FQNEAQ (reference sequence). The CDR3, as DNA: TGTGCCAGCAGCTCTGGGACTGCTGGGGATCAGCCCCAGCATTTT. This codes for CASSSGTAGDQPQHF.

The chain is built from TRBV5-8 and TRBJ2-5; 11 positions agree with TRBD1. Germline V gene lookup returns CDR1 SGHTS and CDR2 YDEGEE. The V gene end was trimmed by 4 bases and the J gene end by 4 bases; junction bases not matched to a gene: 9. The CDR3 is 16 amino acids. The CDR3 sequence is CASSGGTGGNLETQYF. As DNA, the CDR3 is TGTGCCAGCAGCGGCGGGACAGGGGGGAACTTAGAGACCCAGTACTTC.

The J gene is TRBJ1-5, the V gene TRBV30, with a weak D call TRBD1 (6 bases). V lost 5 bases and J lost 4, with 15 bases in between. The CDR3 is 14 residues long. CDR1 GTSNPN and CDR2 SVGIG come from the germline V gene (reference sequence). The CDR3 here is CAWDQSTGNQPQHF. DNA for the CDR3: TGTGCCTGGGATCAATCAACAGGGAATCAGCCCCAGCATTTT.

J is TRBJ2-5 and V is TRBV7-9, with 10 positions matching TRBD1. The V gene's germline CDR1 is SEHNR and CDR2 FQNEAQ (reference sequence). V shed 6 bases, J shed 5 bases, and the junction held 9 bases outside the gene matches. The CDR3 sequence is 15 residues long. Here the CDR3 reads CASSRQGAPGETQYF. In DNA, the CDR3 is TGTGCCAGCAGTCGACAGGGGGCGCCGGGCGAGACCCAGTACTTC.

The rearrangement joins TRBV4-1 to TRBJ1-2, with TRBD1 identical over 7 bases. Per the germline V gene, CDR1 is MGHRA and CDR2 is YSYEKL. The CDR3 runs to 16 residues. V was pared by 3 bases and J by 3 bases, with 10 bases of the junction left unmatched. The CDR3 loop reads CASSQDNRGMDYGYTF. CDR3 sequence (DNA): TGCGCCAGCAGCCAGGATAACAGGGGCATGGACTATGGCTACACCTTC.

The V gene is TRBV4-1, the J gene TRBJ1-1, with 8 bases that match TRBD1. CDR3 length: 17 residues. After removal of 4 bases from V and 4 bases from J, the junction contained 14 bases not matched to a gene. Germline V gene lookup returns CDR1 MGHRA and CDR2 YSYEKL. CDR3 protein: CASSPTPDRVAVTEAFF. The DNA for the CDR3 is TGCGCCAGCAGCCCGACCCCGGACAGGGTAGCGGTCACTGAAGCTTTCTTT.

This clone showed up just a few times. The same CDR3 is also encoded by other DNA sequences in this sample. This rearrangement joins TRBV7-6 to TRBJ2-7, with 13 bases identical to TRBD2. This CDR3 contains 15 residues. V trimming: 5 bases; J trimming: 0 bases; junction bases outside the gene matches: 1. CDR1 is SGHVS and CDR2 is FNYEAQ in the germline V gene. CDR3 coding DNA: TGTGCCAGCAGCAGGACTAGCGGGGGCTCCTACGAGCAGTACTTC. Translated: CASSRTSGGSYEQYF.

CDR3 loop: CASSLGGGRGYTF. Written as DNA, the CDR3 is TGTGCCAGCAGCTTAGGTGGAGGGCGCGGCTACACCTTC. The chain recombines TRBV7-2 with TRBJ1-2; no definite D call. The V end was cut by 1 base, the J end by 8 bases, with 11 bases between. CDR3 length: 13 amino acids. Germline lookup yields CDR1 SGHTA and CDR2 FQGNSA.

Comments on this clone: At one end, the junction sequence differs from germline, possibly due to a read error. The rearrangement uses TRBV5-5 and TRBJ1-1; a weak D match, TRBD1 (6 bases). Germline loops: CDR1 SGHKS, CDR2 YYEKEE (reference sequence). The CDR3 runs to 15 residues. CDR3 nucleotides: TGTGCCTGCAGCTTGACCAGGGAGGGGGGCACTGAAGCTTTCTTT. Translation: CACSLTREGGTEAFF.